This is a list of T cell receptor beta chains from one sample in a study of blood T cell repertoires in COVID-19. The protocol was immunoSEQ multiplex PCR, while the TCRdb copy is restricted to in-frame clones and leaves out a portion. There are 150,000 to 250,000 clones in the sample; around four fifths occur only once, and about 6.9% lies in the top ten. Sequences were obtained from peripheral blood. All receptors come from a human donor with acute or convalescent COVID-19. The donor label of this sample is uncertain. Each CDR3 is given with its conserved first and last residue. Each record gives: CDR3 DNA, CDR3 protein, clone size, CDR3 length, J gene, V gene, D gene. A D gene is named only where the DNA matches it firmly. A clone size is listed for some rows: how often the clone was seen (once, few, many), or a class if it is expanded.

CDR3 DNA: TGTGCCACCAGTGATTTGTGGGCGACAGGGGAGAACACTGAAGCTTTCTTT
CDR3 protein: CATSDLWATGENTEAFF
clone size: NA
CDR3 length: 17
J gene: TRBJ1-1
V gene: TRBV24-1
D gene: TRBD1

CDR3 DNA: TGTGCCAGCGCTGGGGACAGGGTCAATTCACCCCTCCACTTT
CDR3 protein: CASAGDRVNSPLHF
clone size: NA
CDR3 length: 14
J gene: TRBJ1-6
V gene: TRBV5-8
D gene: TRBD1

CDR3 DNA: TGCGCCAGCAGCTTGACCGGGTCTCCGGGAGGCTACGAGCAGTACTTC
CDR3 protein: CASSLTGSPGGYEQYF
clone size: NA
CDR3 length: 16
J gene: TRBJ2-7
V gene: TRBV5-1
D gene: TRBD2

CDR3 DNA: TGTGCCAGCAGTTCCCGGAGAGCCCTTTCATATGGCTACACCTTC
CDR3 protein: CASSSRRALSYGYTF
clone size: NA
CDR3 length: 15
J gene: TRBJ1-2
V gene: TRBV27
D gene: NA

CDR3 DNA: TGTGCCAGCAGTTTGAACAGCTACAATGAGCAGTTCTTC
CDR3 protein: CASSLNSYNEQFF
clone size: NA
CDR3 length: 13
J gene: TRBJ2-1
V gene: TRBV27
D gene: NA

CDR3 DNA: TGTGCCAGCAGCTTAGTCAGGGGGAATGAGCAGTTCTTC
CDR3 protein: CASSLVRGNEQFF
clone size: NA
CDR3 length: 13
J gene: TRBJ2-1
V gene: TRBV11-2
D gene: TRBD1

CDR3 DNA: TGTGCCAGTAGTTCGATTCAGGGGGCTTACCCCTACGAGCAGTACTTC
CDR3 protein: CASSSIQGAYPYEQYF
clone size: NA
CDR3 length: 16
J gene: TRBJ2-7
V gene: TRBV19
D gene: TRBD1

CDR3 DNA: TGTGCCAGCAGCCGGGACAGCCGTAGCAATCAGCCCCAGCATTTT
CDR3 protein: CASSRDSRSNQPQHF
clone size: NA
CDR3 length: 15
J gene: TRBJ1-5
V gene: TRBV7-2
D gene: TRBD1

CDR3 DNA: TGTGCCAGTAGTATAGAGTCGGGCACAGGGGCCGGTGAAGCTTTCTTT
CDR3 protein: CASSIESGTGAGEAFF
clone size: NA
CDR3 length: 16
J gene: TRBJ1-1
V gene: TRBV19
D gene: TRBD1

CDR3 DNA: TGTGCCAGCAGCTTAGGGGGTACGGGACAGGGGGCGCGGCAGTACTTC
CDR3 protein: CASSLGGTGQGARQYF
clone size: NA
CDR3 length: 16
J gene: TRBJ2-7
V gene: TRBV11-3
D gene: TRBD1

CDR3 DNA: TGTGCCAGCAGCCCTAGTGGAGTCAATGAGCAGTTCTTC
CDR3 protein: CASSPSGVNEQFF
clone size: few
CDR3 length: 13
J gene: TRBJ2-1
V gene: TRBV7-3
D gene: NA

CDR3 DNA: TGTGCCAGCAGTTTATGGGGACTAGCGGGTAACACCGGGGAGCTGTTTTTT
CDR3 protein: CASSLWGLAGNTGELFF
clone size: NA
CDR3 length: 17
J gene: TRBJ2-2
V gene: TRBV27
D gene: TRBD2

CDR3 DNA: TGCGCCAGCAGCCCCGGGACTAGCGGGAGGGGAATCGGGGAGCAGTTCTTC
CDR3 protein: CASSPGTSGRGIGEQFF
clone size: NA
CDR3 length: 17
J gene: TRBJ2-1
V gene: TRBV5-1
D gene: TRBD2

CDR3 DNA: TGTGCCAGCAGTTTAGTCAGGGAAGGGGAGCAGTACTTC
CDR3 protein: CASSLVREGEQYF
clone size: NA
CDR3 length: 13
J gene: TRBJ2-7
V gene: TRBV12-3/TRBV12-4
D gene: NA

CDR3 DNA: TGTGCCAGCAGCTTTGGACAGGGAGGGCATCAGCCCCAGCATTTT
CDR3 protein: CASSFGQGGHQPQHF
clone size: NA
CDR3 length: 15
J gene: TRBJ1-5
V gene: TRBV7-9
D gene: TRBD1

CDR3 DNA: TGTGCCATCAGTGAGTCGGAACAGGGAAAGAATCAGCCCCAGCATTTT
CDR3 protein: CAISESEQGKNQPQHF
clone size: NA
CDR3 length: 16
J gene: TRBJ1-5
V gene: TRBV10-3
D gene: NA

CDR3 DNA: TGCAGCGTGGGACAGGGGAGCAATCAGCCCCAGCATTTT
CDR3 protein: CSVGQGSNQPQHF
clone size: NA
CDR3 length: 13
J gene: TRBJ1-5
V gene: TRBV29-1
D gene: TRBD1

CDR3 DNA: TGTGCCAGCAGTACCTCCGGACAGGGGGACTATGGCTACACCTTC
CDR3 protein: CASSTSGQGDYGYTF
clone size: NA
CDR3 length: 15
J gene: TRBJ1-2
V gene: TRBV28
D gene: TRBD1

CDR3 DNA: TGTGCCAGCAGCTTGGAGGGGACAGGGGGGATTCGATATAACACCGGGGAGCTGTTTTTT
CDR3 protein: CASSLEGTGGIRYNTGELFF
clone size: NA
CDR3 length: 20
J gene: TRBJ2-2
V gene: TRBV5-4
D gene: TRBD1

CDR3 DNA: TGTGCCAGCAGCCAAGGCGGGAGGGAGGCTACGCAGTATTTT
CDR3 protein: CASSQGGREATQYF
clone size: NA
CDR3 length: 14
J gene: TRBJ2-3
V gene: TRBV4-2
D gene: TRBD2

CDR3 DNA: TGTGCCAGCAGTCCCAGGGACACTCTCTACGAGCAGTACTTC
CDR3 protein: CASSPRDTLYEQYF
clone size: NA
CDR3 length: 14
J gene: TRBJ2-7
V gene: TRBV27
D gene: NA

CDR3 DNA: TGTGCCAGCAGCCCTTTAGTAGATACGCAGTATTTT
CDR3 protein: CASSPLVDTQYF
clone size: NA
CDR3 length: 12
J gene: TRBJ2-3
V gene: TRBV7-6
D gene: NA

CDR3 DNA: TGTGCCAGTAGCGACAGGGCCGGGACTAGCCCCAATGAGCAGTTCTTC
CDR3 protein: CASSDRAGTSPNEQFF
clone size: NA
CDR3 length: 16
J gene: TRBJ2-1
V gene: TRBV19
D gene: TRBD2

CDR3 DNA: TGTGCCAGCAGAACCACAGGGGTGGAGACCCAGTACTTC
CDR3 protein: CASRTTGVETQYF
clone size: NA
CDR3 length: 13
J gene: TRBJ2-5
V gene: TRBV12-3/TRBV12-4
D gene: TRBD1

CDR3 DNA: TGTGCCAGCAGTTACTCCGGAGCGGGAGCCTACGAGCAGTACTTC
CDR3 protein: CASSYSGAGAYEQYF
clone size: NA
CDR3 length: 15
J gene: TRBJ2-7
V gene: TRBV6-6
D gene: TRBD2

CDR3 DNA: TGTGCCAGCGGGACCCGGGGGGCCGCCAATCAGCCCCAGCATTTT
CDR3 protein: CASGTRGAANQPQHF
clone size: once
CDR3 length: 15
J gene: TRBJ1-5
V gene: TRBV2
D gene: NA

CDR3 DNA: TGTGCCAGCTCGCTAGAACTAGAGGAAAAACTGTTTTTT
CDR3 protein: CASSLELEEKLFF
clone size: NA
CDR3 length: 13
J gene: TRBJ1-4
V gene: TRBV18
D gene: NA

CDR3 DNA: TGTGCCAGCAGTTACGCGGACAGGGCCTCCTACGAGCAGTACTTC
CDR3 protein: CASSYADRASYEQYF
clone size: few
CDR3 length: 15
J gene: TRBJ2-7
V gene: TRBV6-2/TRBV6-3
D gene: TRBD1

CDR3 DNA: TGTGCCAGCAGCTTAGTTGGAGGATACAATGAGCAGTTCTTC
CDR3 protein: CASSLVGGYNEQFF
clone size: once
CDR3 length: 14
J gene: TRBJ2-1
V gene: TRBV11-2
D gene: NA

CDR3 DNA: TGTGCCAGTGGGCAGGGGACCAATCAGCCCCAGCATTTT
CDR3 protein: CASGQGTNQPQHF
clone size: NA
CDR3 length: 13
J gene: TRBJ1-5
V gene: TRBV9
D gene: NA

CDR3 DNA: TGTGCCAGCAGCTTAACCGGGACTAGACTCTACAATGAGCAGTTCTTC
CDR3 protein: CASSLTGTRLYNEQFF
clone size: NA
CDR3 length: 16
J gene: TRBJ2-1
V gene: TRBV7-3
D gene: TRBD2

CDR3 DNA: TGTGCCAGCAGTCCCCCGGGTGTTCAGCCCCAGCATTTT
CDR3 protein: CASSPPGVQPQHF
clone size: few
CDR3 length: 13
J gene: TRBJ1-5
V gene: TRBV28
D gene: NA

CDR3 DNA: TGTGCCAGTGGTGACAGGGGATATCAGCCCCAGCATTTT
CDR3 protein: CASGDRGYQPQHF
clone size: once
CDR3 length: 13
J gene: TRBJ1-5
V gene: TRBV19
D gene: TRBD1

CDR3 DNA: TGTGCCAGCAGTTTGGGCAGGGTAAATGAGCAGTTCTTC
CDR3 protein: CASSLGRVNEQFF
clone size: NA
CDR3 length: 13
J gene: TRBJ2-1
V gene: TRBV12-3/TRBV12-4
D gene: NA

CDR3 DNA: TGTGCCAGTAGTATCCGGGACAGGGGCTCCCTTAGCAATCAGCCCCAGCATTTT
CDR3 protein: CASSIRDRGSLSNQPQHF
clone size: NA
CDR3 length: 18
J gene: TRBJ1-5
V gene: TRBV19
D gene: TRBD1

CDR3 DNA: TGTGGCCCCAGGATGAGCGCGGGGGTTACCGAGCGAAAACTGTTTTTT
CDR3 protein: CGPRMSAGVTERKLFF
clone size: NA
CDR3 length: 16
J gene: TRBJ1-4
V gene: TRBV27
D gene: NA

CDR3 DNA: TGTGCCATCAGTTACCGGGACAGAGACACTGAAGCTTTCTTT
CDR3 protein: CAISYRDRDTEAFF
clone size: NA
CDR3 length: 14
J gene: TRBJ1-1
V gene: TRBV10-3
D gene: TRBD1

CDR3 DNA: TGTGCCAGCAGCCTTCCCCAACAGCAAGAGACCCAGTACTTC
CDR3 protein: CASSLPQQQETQYF
clone size: once
CDR3 length: 14
J gene: TRBJ2-5
V gene: TRBV5-4
D gene: NA